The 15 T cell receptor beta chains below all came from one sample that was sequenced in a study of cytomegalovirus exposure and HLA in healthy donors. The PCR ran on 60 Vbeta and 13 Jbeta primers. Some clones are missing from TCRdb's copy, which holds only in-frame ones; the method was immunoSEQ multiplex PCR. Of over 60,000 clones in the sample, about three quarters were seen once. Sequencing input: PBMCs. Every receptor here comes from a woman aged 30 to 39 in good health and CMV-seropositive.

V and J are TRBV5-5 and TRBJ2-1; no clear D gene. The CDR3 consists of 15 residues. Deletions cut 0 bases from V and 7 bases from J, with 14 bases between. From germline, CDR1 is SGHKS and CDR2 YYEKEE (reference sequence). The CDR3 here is CASSLGGMVGNEQFF. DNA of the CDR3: TGTGCCAGCAGCTTGGGAGGAATGGTCGGGAATGAGCAGTTCTTC.

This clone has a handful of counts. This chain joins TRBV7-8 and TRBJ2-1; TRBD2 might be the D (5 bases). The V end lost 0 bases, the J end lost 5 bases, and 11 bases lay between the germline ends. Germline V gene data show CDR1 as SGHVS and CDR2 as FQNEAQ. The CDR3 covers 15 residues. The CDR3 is CASSLAETNHNEQFF. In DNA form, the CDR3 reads TGTGCCAGCAGCTTAGCCGAGACTAACCACAATGAGCAGTTCTTC.

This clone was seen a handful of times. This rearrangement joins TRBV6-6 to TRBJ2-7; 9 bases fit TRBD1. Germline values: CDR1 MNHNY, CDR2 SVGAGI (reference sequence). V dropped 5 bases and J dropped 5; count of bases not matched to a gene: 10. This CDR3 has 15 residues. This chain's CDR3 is CASSPSGQGGDEQYF. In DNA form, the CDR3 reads TGTGCCAGCAGTCCCTCGGGACAGGGAGGGGACGAGCAGTACTTC.

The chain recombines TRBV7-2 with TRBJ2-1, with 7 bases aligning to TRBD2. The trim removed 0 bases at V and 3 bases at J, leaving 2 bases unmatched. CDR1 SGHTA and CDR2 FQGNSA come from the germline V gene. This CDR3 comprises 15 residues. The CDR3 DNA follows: TGTGCCAGCAGCTTAGCGACGGGAGGCTACAATGAGCAGTTCTTC. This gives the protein CASSLATGGYNEQFF.

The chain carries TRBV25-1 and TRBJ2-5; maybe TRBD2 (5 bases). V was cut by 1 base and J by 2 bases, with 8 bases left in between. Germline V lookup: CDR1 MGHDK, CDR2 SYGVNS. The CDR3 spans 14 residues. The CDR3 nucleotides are TGTGCCAGCAGTGAATCCGGGAAACAAGAGACCCAGTACTTC. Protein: CASSESGKQETQYF.

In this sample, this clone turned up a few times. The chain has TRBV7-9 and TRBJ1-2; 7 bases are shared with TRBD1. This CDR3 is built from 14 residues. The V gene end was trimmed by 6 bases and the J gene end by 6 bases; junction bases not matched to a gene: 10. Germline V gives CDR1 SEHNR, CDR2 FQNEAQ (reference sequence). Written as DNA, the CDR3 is TGTGCCAGCAGACCGACAGGGTTTGATAATGGCTACACCTTC. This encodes CASRPTGFDNGYTF.

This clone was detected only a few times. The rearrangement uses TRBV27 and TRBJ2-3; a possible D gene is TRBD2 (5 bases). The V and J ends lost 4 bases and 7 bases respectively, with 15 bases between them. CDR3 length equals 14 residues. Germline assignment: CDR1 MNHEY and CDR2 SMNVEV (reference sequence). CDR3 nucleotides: TGTGCCAGCAGTTCTTCCCGAGGGCCCTATACGCAGTATTTT. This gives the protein CASSSSRGPYTQYF.

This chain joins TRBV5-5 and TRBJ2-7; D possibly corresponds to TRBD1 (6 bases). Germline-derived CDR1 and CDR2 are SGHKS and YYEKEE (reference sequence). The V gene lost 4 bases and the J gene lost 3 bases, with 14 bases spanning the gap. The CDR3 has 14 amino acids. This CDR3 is CASSLPGQVYEQYF. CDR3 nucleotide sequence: TGTGCCAGCAGCCTACCGGGACAAGTCTACGAGCAGTACTTC.

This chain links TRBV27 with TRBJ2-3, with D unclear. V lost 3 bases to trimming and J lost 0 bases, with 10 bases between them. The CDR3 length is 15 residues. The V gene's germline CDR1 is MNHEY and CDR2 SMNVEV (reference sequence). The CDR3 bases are TGTGCCAGCAGTTTCAGTCCGACTAGCACAGATACGCAGTATTTT. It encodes CASSFSPTSTDTQYF.

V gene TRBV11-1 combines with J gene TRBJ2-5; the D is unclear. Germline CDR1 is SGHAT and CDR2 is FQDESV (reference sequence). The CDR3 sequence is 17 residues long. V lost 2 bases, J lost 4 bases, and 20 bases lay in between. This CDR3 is CASSLIGSSLVLETQYF. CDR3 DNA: TGTGCCAGCAGCTTAATCGGGTCCAGTCTGGTGTTAGAGACCCAGTACTTC.

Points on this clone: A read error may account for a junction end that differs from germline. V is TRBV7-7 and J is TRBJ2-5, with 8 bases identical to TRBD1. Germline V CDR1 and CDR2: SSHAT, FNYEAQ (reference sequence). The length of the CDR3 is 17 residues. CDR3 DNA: TGTGCTAGCAGCGTGGGAACCGGGACAGGCGGACAAGAGACCCAGTACTTC. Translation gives CASSVGTGTGGQETQYF.

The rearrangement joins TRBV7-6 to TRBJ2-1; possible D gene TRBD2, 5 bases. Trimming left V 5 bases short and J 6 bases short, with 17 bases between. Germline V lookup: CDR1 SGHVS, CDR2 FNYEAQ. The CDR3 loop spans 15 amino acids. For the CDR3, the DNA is TGTGCCAGCAGCCATAGCGTCACGGCTATCAATGAGCAGTTCTTC. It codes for CASSHSVTAINEQFF.

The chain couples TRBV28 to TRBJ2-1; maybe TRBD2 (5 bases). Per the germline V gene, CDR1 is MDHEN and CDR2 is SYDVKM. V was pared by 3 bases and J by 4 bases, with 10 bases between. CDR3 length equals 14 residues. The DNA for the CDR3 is TGTGCCAGCAGTTTCTCGAGCGGATACAATGAGCAGTTCTTC. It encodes CASSFSSGYNEQFF.

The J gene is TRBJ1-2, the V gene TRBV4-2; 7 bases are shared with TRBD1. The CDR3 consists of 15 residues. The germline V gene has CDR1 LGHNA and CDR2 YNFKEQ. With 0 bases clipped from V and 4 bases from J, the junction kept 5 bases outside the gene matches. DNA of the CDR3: TGTGCCAGCAGCCAAGATTCGGGACAGCTCTATGGCTACACCTTC. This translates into CASSQDSGQLYGYTF.

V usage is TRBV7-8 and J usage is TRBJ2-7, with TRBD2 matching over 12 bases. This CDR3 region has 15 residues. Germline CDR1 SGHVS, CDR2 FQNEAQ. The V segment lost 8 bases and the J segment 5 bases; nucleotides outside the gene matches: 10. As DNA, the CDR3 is TGTGCCAGCTTCCCCGCGACTAGCGGGAGCGACGAGCAGTACTTC. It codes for CASFPATSGSDEQYF.